This T cell receptor beta chain appears in the sequencing data of a study of spatial heterogeneity in lung cancer. General observations from the study: Intratumoral expanded alpha and beta TCR counts were found to track tumor mutation counts.

Trimming at V came to 7 bases and at J to 5 bases, leaving 11 bases not matched to a gene. From germline, CDR1 is SGHAT and CDR2 FQNNGV. This CDR3 region has 14 residues. Time point here: sample taken at primary tumor resection. Regarding this clonotype: The antigen remains unidentified.

Each CDR3 protein gets one entry after TCRdb re-called the 5' RACE reads with MiXCR. The table has about 100,000 distinct CDR3 sequences, under 4.5% seen once. Sequencing used lung tumor tissue, obtained at surgery. The sequence was collected from a male donor with early-stage non-small cell lung cancer. J is TRBJ2-7 and V is TRBV11-2; 7 positions agree with TRBD2. DNA for the CDR3: TGTGCCAGCACCCCCGGGAGGTGGGATCACGAGCAGTACTTC. Amino acids: CASTPGRWDHEQYF. Variable domain in full (rest from reference TRBV11-2 and TRBJ2-7): EAGVAQSPRYKIIEKRQSVAFWCNPISGHATLYWYQQILGQGPKLLIQFQNNGVVDDSQLPKDRFSAERLKGVDSTLKIQPAKLEDSAVYLCASTPGRWDHEQYFGPGTRLTVT.